This TCR beta chain was captured by sequencing in a study of identical twins. General observations from the study: Invariant cells of the MAIT and iNKT types might have partly distorted the zero-insertion analyses. The models systematically underestimated how much out-of-frame TCR alpha was shared in monozygotic twins. High-abundance cord blood beta clonotypes had fewer insertions; memory repertoires showed none.

This clonotype was seen repeatedly, ten times or more. What it binds is not known. This CDR3 has 16 amino acids. Germline V lookup: CDR1 KGHDR, CDR2 SFDVKD. After removal of 3 bases from V and 3 bases from J, the junction contained 7 bases not matched to a gene. Using its own MiXCR run on the 5' RACE reads, TCRdb lists one record per CDR3 protein. The repertoire consists of around 650,000 distinct CDR3 sequences, with 7.1% occurring once and the leading ten covering 1.6%. The data also belong to a second study, concerning yellow fever vaccine responses in identical twins. From that second work: Each twin's T cell response to the vaccine was reported to look partly convergent and partly personalized.

V usage is TRBV24-1 and J usage is TRBJ2-3; 8 nucleotides align to TRBD2. The sequence came from a woman younger than 35 in good health. Sequenced material: PBMCs. This CDR3 is CATSDSGSRRTDTQYF. The CDR3 DNA reads as TGTGCCACCAGTGATAGCGGGAGCCGTAGGACAGATACGCAGTATTTT.